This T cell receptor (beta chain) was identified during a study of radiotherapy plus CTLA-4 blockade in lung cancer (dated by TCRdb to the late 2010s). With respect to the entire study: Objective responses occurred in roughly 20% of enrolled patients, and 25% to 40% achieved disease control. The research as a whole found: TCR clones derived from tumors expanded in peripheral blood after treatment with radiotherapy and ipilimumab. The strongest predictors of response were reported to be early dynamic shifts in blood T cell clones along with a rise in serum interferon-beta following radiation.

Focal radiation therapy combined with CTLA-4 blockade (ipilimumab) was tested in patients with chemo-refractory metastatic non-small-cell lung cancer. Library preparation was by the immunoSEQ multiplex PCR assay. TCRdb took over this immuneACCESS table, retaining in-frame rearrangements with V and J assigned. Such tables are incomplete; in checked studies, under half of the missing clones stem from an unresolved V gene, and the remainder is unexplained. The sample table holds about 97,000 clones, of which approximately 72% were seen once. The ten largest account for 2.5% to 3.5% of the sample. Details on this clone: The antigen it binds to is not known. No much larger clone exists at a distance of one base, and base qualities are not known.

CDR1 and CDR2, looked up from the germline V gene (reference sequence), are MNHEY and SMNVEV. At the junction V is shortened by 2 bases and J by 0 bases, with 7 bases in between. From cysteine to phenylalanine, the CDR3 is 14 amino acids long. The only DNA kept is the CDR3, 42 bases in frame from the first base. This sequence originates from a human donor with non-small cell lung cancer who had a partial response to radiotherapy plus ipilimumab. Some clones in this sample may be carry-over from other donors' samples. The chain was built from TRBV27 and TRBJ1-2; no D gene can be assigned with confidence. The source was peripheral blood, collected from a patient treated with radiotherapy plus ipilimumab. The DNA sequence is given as TGTGCCAGCAGTTTAGCCAGATCTAACTATGGCTACACCTTC. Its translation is CASSLARSNYGYTF.